One and the same sample provided the 32 T cell receptor beta chains below, sequenced in a study of T cells in Graves' hyperthyroidism and ophthalmopathy. There were TCR beta CDR3 regions amplified from RNA transcripts. The HTBI set primed first-round TCR CDR3 RT-PCR. TCRdb used MiXCR to reprocess the multiplex PCR reads, holding one entry per CDR3 protein. This sample has more than 550,000 distinct CDR3 sequences, with around 20% found just once. The sequencing input was blood. Receptor source: a woman aged 45-65 years with Graves' hyperthyroidism that later progressed to Graves' ophthalmopathy.

V usage is TRBV4-1 and J usage is TRBJ2-1; D may be TRBD1 or TRBD2 (5 bases each). This CDR3 is built from 15 residues. V lost 0 bases and J 2 bases, leaving 8 bases between the germline ends. Germline V gene lookup returns CDR1 MGHRA and CDR2 YSYEKL. CDR3 residues: CASSQDREPYNEQFF. The CDR3, as DNA: TGCGCCAGCAGCCAAGACAGGGAGCCCTACAATGAGCAGTTCTTC.

This clonotype was detected many times. The V gene is TRBV18, the J gene TRBJ2-3; D may be TRBD2 (6 bases). There are 13 residues in the CDR3. In germline, CDR1 is KGHSH, CDR2 LQKENI. The ends were cut back, 3 bases at V and 4 bases at J, with 8 bases in the middle. The CDR3 DNA reads TGTGCCAGCTCACCTTCGGGGGCAGATACGCAGTATTTT. Translation gives CASSPSGADTQYF.

Remarks on this clonotype: This may stem from a read error, because a much larger clone lies one nucleotide away. The genes are TRBV3-1 and TRBJ2-3; 9 nucleotides match TRBD1. The germline CDR1 and CDR2 sequences are LGHDT and YNNKEL (reference sequence). This CDR3 region has 16 residues. CDR3 in amino acids: CASSHRTGVGTDSQYF. The CDR3 DNA is TGTGCCAGCAGCCACCGGACAGGGGTGGGCACAGATTCGCAGTATTTT.

This clonotype appeared many times. This rearrangement joins TRBV2 to TRBJ2-1, with TRBD2 identical over 7 bases. The CDR3 spans 17 residues. CDR1 is SNHLY, CDR2 FYNNEI, per germline. Trimming took 5 bases from V and 6 from J; bases not matched to a gene: 16. In nucleotides, the CDR3 is TGTGCCAGCAGTCCATACATTACCGTGACTAGCTCCAATGAGCAGTTCTTC. Translating gives CASSPYITVTSSNEQFF. Complete variable domain (other parts from reference TRBV2 and TRBJ2-1): EPEVTQTPSHQVTQMGQEVILRCVPISNHLYFYWYRQILGQKVEFLVSFYNNEISEKSEIFDDQFSVERPDGSNFTLKIRSTKLEDSAMYFCASSPYITVTSSNEQFFGPGTRLTVL.

The chain uses TRBV7-9 and TRBJ1-3; 8 bases match TRBD1. Trimming took 5 bases from V and 0 from J; bases not matched to a gene: 6. The V gene's germline CDR1 is SEHNR and CDR2 FQNEAQ (reference sequence). This CDR3 spans 16 amino acids. The CDR3 loop reads CASSKRDRYSGNTIYF. The CDR3 DNA reads TGTGCCAGCAGCAAGCGGGACAGGTACTCTGGAAACACCATATATTTT.

The gene calls are TRBV11-2 and TRBJ2-5, with D unresolved. There are 14 residues in the CDR3. V was cut by 6 bases and J by 1 base, with 12 bases left in between. Germline CDR1 and CDR2: SGHAT and FQNNGV. The DNA of the CDR3 is TGTGCCAGCAGGGAAGAGGCCCTCCAAGAGACCCAGTACTTC. Translated, it gives CASREEALQETQYF.

At least ten counts were recorded for this clonotype. This chain uses TRBV5-1 with TRBJ2-1; D is ambiguous. This CDR3 is built from 15 residues. V was clipped by 0 bases and J by 6 bases, with 13 bases between them. Per the germline V gene, CDR1 is SGHRS and CDR2 is YFSETQ. CDR3 region: CASSLETGNPNEQFF. The CDR3 nucleotides read TGCGCCAGCAGCTTGGAGACTGGGAACCCCAATGAGCAGTTCTTC.

This chain links TRBV12-3 or TRBV12-4 with TRBJ2-7; TRBD2 might be the D (6 bases). V was cut by 7 bases and J by 6 bases, with 16 bases left in between. The length of the CDR3 is 13 residues. In nucleotides, the CDR3 is TGTGCCAGCAACCCGGTCGGGGGTAGCGAGCAGTACTTC. Its protein product is CASNPVGGSEQYF.

On this clonotype itself: The junction shows a germline mismatch at one end, possibly a read error. The rearrangement joins TRBV27 to TRBJ2-7, with D hard to call. CDR1 MNHEY and CDR2 SMNVEV come from the germline V gene (reference sequence). This CDR3 comprises 13 residues. The CDR3 protein is CASGLGHPYEQYF. As DNA, the CDR3 is TGTGCCAGCGGTTTAGGGCACCCCTACGAGCAGTACTTC.

The CDR3 nucleotides are TGTGCCAGTAAACCATGGGACAGGGAAAATCAGCCCCAGCATTTT. Translated, it gives CASKPWDRENQPQHF. V is TRBV19 and J is TRBJ1-5; 9 bases line up with TRBD1. Germline V CDR1 and CDR2: LNHDA, SQIVND (reference sequence). The CDR3 runs to 15 residues. The ends lost 7 bases at V and 4 bases at J; junction bases unmatched: 8.

This clonotype was observed at least ten times. The rearrangement links TRBV30 to TRBJ1-3; D is possibly TRBD1 (5 bases). Per the germline V gene, CDR1 is GTSNPN and CDR2 is SVGIG (reference sequence). Between the trimmed V and J ends, which lost 2 bases and 2 bases, there was a span of 10 bases. This CDR3 has 14 amino acids. The CDR3 DNA is TGTGCCTGGAGTTTGATAGGGGCTGGAAACACCATATATTTT. Translated, it gives CAWSLIGAGNTIYF.

This clonotype was detected ten times or more. The CDR3 DNA is TGTGCCAGCTCACCGGGCGCGGGGAACACTGAAGCTTTCTTT. Residues: CASSPGAGNTEAFF. The rearrangement uses TRBV5-6 and TRBJ1-1; D is unclear. CDR1 and CDR2 from the germline V gene are SGHDT and YYEEEE. The CDR3 contains 14 residues. V dropped 7 bases and J dropped 1 base, with 14 bases sitting between them.

With regard to this clonotype: A much larger clone lies a single base off, so this may be a read error. The chain has TRBV30 and TRBJ1-2, with unresolved D. CDR1 and CDR2 from the germline V gene are GTSNPN and SVGIG (reference sequence). There are 11 residues in the CDR3. The CDR3 spells CAWSGPYSYTF. CDR3 sequence (DNA): TGTGCCTGGAGTGGGCCCTATAGCTACACCTTC.

The rearrangement uses TRBV19 and TRBJ2-6, with D possibly TRBD2 on 6 matching bases. CDR3 size: 16 residues. The germline V gene encodes CDR1 LNHDA and CDR2 SQIVND (reference sequence). Trimming took 9 bases from V and 4 from J, leaving 19 bases between them. The CDR3 loop is CASLPGGGAGANVLTF. CDR3 DNA sequence: TGTGCCAGCCTCCCCGGAGGAGGGGCAGGGGCCAACGTCCTGACTTTC.

This clonotype was counted at least ten times. This sequence joins TRBV11-3 and TRBJ1-2; D possibly corresponds to TRBD1 (6 bases). This CDR3 contains 14 residues. Between the trimmed V and J ends, which lost 5 bases and 2 bases, there was a span of 12 bases. Looked up from germline, CDR1 is SGHNT and CDR2 is YENEEA. CDR3 in amino acids: CASSPRQVNYGYTF. CDR3 coding DNA: TGTGCCAGCAGCCCCCGACAGGTCAACTATGGCTACACCTTC. Full variable domain (outside the CDR3, taken from reference TRBV11-3 and TRBJ1-2): EAGVVQSPRYKIIEKKQPVAFWCNPISGHNTLYWYLQNLGQGPELLIRYENEEAVDDSQLPKDRFSAERLKGVDSTLKIQPAELGDSAVYLCASSPRQVNYGYTFGSGTRLTVV.

The table lists this clonotype with many counts. The chain is built from TRBV12-3 or TRBV12-4 and TRBJ1-1; D perhaps matches TRBD1 (5 bases). Deletions cut 7 bases from V and 1 base from J, with 10 bases between. The CDR3 covers 13 residues. CDR3 sequence reads: CASIGAPNTEAFF. The CDR3 DNA sequence: TGTGCCAGCATTGGGGCACCGAACACTGAAGCTTTCTTT.

The V gene is TRBV24-1, the J gene TRBJ2-4, with D possibly TRBD2 on 6 matching bases. CDR1 and CDR2 from the germline V gene are KGHDR and SFDVKD. V dropped 8 bases and J dropped 0 bases, with 10 bases sitting between them. This CDR3 has 14 amino acids. The CDR3 loop reads CATTPGEAKNIQYF. Here the CDR3 DNA reads TGTGCCACCACCCCGGGGGAAGCCAAAAACATTCAGTACTTC.

This clonotype appeared many times. This sequence joins TRBV5-1 and TRBJ1-4; D is uncertain. The CDR3 is 15 amino acids. Germline V gene sequence: CDR1 SGHRS, CDR2 YFSETQ. The V end lost 1 base, the J end lost 4 bases, and 11 bases lay between the germline ends. CDR3 coding DNA: TGCGCCAGCAGCTTGAGTCGGGCAGATAATGAAAAACTGTTTTTT. Amino acids: CASSLSRADNEKLFF.

V is TRBV30 and J is TRBJ1-3, with D possibly matching TRBD1 (5 bases). V shed 1 base and J shed 6 bases, with 13 bases lying between them. CDR1 and CDR2 from the germline V gene are GTSNPN and SVGIG (reference sequence). The length of the CDR3 is 14 residues. CDR3 DNA sequence: TGTGCCTGGAGTGGCGGCCGGGACGAAAACACCATATATTTT. This gives the protein CAWSGGRDENTIYF. The full variable domain, rest sourced from reference TRBV30 and TRBJ1-3, is SQTIHQWPATLVQPVGSPLSLECTVEGTSNPNLYWYRQAAGRGLQLLFYSVGIGQISSEVPQNLSASRPQDRQFILSSKKLLLSDSGFYLCAWSGGRDENTIYFGEGSWLTVV.

The table lists this clonotype with a few counts. The rearrangement uses TRBV7-9 and TRBJ2-3; D gene ambiguous. CDR1 is SEHNR, CDR2 FQNEAQ, per germline (reference sequence). The CDR3 covers 14 residues. V lost 5 bases and J lost 2, with 11 bases in between. The CDR3 region has the DNA TGTGCCAGCAGCCTGATCCCTCTCACAGATACGCAGTATTTT. It is translated as CASSLIPLTDTQYF.

This clonotype has just a few counts. CDR3 loop: CASSEQGMLDGYTF. The DNA for the CDR3 is TGTGCCAGCAGTGAACAGGGTATGTTGGATGGCTACACCTTC. The genes are TRBV25-1 and TRBJ1-2, with D possibly TRBD1 on 5 matching bases. The CDR3 has 14 residues. The V end lost 2 bases, the J end lost 6 bases, and 13 bases lay between the germline ends. Germline V CDR1 and CDR2: MGHDK, SYGVNS.

This sequence joins TRBV6-1 and TRBJ2-5; 14 nucleotides match TRBD2. Germline V lookup: CDR1 MNHNS, CDR2 SASEGT. The CDR3 extends over 17 amino acids. Trimming cost V 2 bases and J 4 bases; bases outside gene matches: 6. This chain's CDR3 is CASSERLAGGIRETQYF. DNA of the CDR3: TGTGCCAGCAGTGAAAGACTAGCGGGGGGGATACGAGAGACCCAGTACTTC.

A remark on this clonotype: Just one base apart from a much larger clone, this may be a read error. V and J are TRBV12-3 or TRBV12-4 and TRBJ1-1, with TRBD1 identical over 9 bases. The CDR3 length is 18 residues. The CDR3 spells CASSLGGNRGPMKTEAFF. For the CDR3, the DNA is TGTGCCAGCAGTTTAGGGGGGAACAGGGGGCCCATGAAGACTGAAGCTTTCTTT.

The gene calls are TRBV24-1 and TRBJ2-7; 8 positions agree with TRBD1. This CDR3 has 12 residues. The J segment lost 5 bases and the V segment lost 10 bases, leaving 6 bases of the junction unmatched. From germline, CDR1 is KGHDR and CDR2 SFDVKD. The CDR3 DNA follows: TGTGCCACGGACAGGGTGGTCGACGAGCAGTACTTC. Translation: CATDRVVDEQYF.

This clonotype has a count of ten or more. The chain uses TRBV3-1 and TRBJ1-4, with D unresolved. From germline, CDR1 is LGHDT and CDR2 YNNKEL (reference sequence). There are 14 residues in the CDR3. The V and J ends lost 0 bases and 7 bases respectively, with 9 bases between them. CDR3 nucleotides: TGTGCCAGCAGCCAAGATCGTTCGGTTGAAAAACTGTTTTTT. This encodes CASSQDRSVEKLFF.

This clonotype was recorded a few times. The genes are TRBV10-3 and TRBJ2-3, with D possibly TRBD2 on 5 matching bases. The germline CDR1 and CDR2 sequences are ENHRY and SYGVKD. The CDR3 is 12 residues long. V gave up 0 bases and J gave up 11 bases, with 9 bases separating them. Here the CDR3 reads CAISESFREQYF. CDR3 in DNA: TGTGCCATCAGTGAGTCTTTTCGGGAGCAGTATTTT.

The CDR3 loop reads CAWNKGDYQPQHF. For the CDR3, the DNA is TGTGCCTGGAATAAGGGGGACTATCAGCCCCAGCATTTT. The chain carries TRBV30 and TRBJ1-5; tentatively, D is TRBD1 (6 bases). This CDR3 region has 13 residues. V was cut by 4 bases and J by 5 bases, with 12 bases left in between. From germline, CDR1 is GTSNPN and CDR2 SVGIG (reference sequence).

This clonotype occurred many times. The gene calls are TRBV6-1 and TRBJ1-5; TRBD1 matches 7 bases. Germline V CDR1 and CDR2: MNHNS, SASEGT. CDR3 length: 18 residues. J lost 0 bases, V lost 5 bases, and 13 bases had no gene match. The CDR3 here is CASSYRGPHKHSNQPQHF. In DNA, the CDR3 is TGTGCCAGCAGTTACAGGGGACCCCACAAACATAGCAATCAGCCCCAGCATTTT.

This clonotype was observed at least ten times. The genes are TRBV12-3 or TRBV12-4 and TRBJ2-2; 7 bases are shared with TRBD2. Germline trimming cut 5 bases from V and 7 bases from J; bases unmatched to any gene: 10. CDR3 length equals 15 residues. The CDR3 DNA reads TGTGCCAGCAGTCCAAAGGCGGGGGTGGGCGGGGAGCTGTTTTTT. This encodes CASSPKAGVGGELFF.

This clonotype was observed at least ten times. The chain joins TRBV6-2 or TRBV6-3 to TRBJ2-1; a weak D match, TRBD2 (5 bases). Trimming stripped 7 bases from V and 8 bases from J, with 21 bases between. Germline V gene data show CDR1 as MNHEY and CDR2 as SVGEGT. There are 15 residues in the CDR3. This CDR3 reads CASNAPDPAGDEQFF. The CDR3 nucleotides read TGTGCCAGCAATGCCCCCGACCCCGCCGGGGATGAGCAGTTCTTC.

The genes are TRBV12-3 or TRBV12-4 and TRBJ1-6; the D gene is possibly TRBD1 (5 bases). This CDR3 comprises 14 residues. Trimming took off 6 bases at V and 9 bases at J, with 15 bases between the two ends. The CDR3 loop is CASSFDSAVSPLHF. The CDR3 DNA reads TGTGCCAGCAGCTTCGACAGCGCTGTTTCACCCCTCCACTTT.

This clonotype was seen a few times. The rearrangement joins TRBV4-1 to TRBJ1-2; D is undetermined. CDR1 and CDR2 (germline): MGHRA, YSYEKL. This CDR3 has 13 residues. Trimming removed 2 bases at V and 4 bases at J, with 8 bases between. CDR3 sequence (DNA): TGCGCCAGCAGCCAAACGGAACTCTATGGCTACACCTTC. Translating it yields CASSQTELYGYTF.